Listed here are 3 T cell receptor beta chains from one sample, sequenced in a study of cytomegalovirus exposure and HLA in healthy donors. 13 Jbeta primers and 60 Vbeta primers were used for the PCR. Sequencing used immunoSEQ multiplex PCR; TCRdb keeps in-frame clones, though not all of them. This repertoire shows about 78,000 clones, 75% to 90% found once; its top ten account for 32%. Sequences were obtained from PBMCs. Receptors were obtained from a man aged 50 to 60 in good health and CMV-seropositive.

Here the CDR3 reads CASSHRELSSYNEQFF. CDR3 DNA sequence: TGTGCCAGCAGCCACCGGGAGTTGAGCTCCTACAATGAGCAGTTCTTC. The V and J genes are TRBV14 and TRBJ2-1, with D possibly TRBD2 on 6 matching bases. Trimming shortened V by 3 bases and J by 0 bases, and 12 bases separated the two germline ends. The CDR3 sequence is 16 residues long. The germline V gene encodes CDR1 SGHDN and CDR2 FVKESK.

This chain joins TRBV11-3 and TRBJ1-2, with D possibly being TRBD1 (6 bases). CDR1 is SGHNT, CDR2 YENEEA, per germline. CDR3 length: 16 residues. Deletions cut 2 bases from V and 4 bases from J, with 17 bases between. CDR3 DNA sequence: TGTGCCAGCAGCTTACGCGGTCCCAGGGGCGCCTATGGCTACACCTTC. Its translation is CASSLRGPRGAYGYTF. The whole variable domain, remainder taken from reference TRBV11-3 and TRBJ1-2, is EAGVVQSPRYKIIEKKQPVAFWCNPISGHNTLYWYLQNLGQGPELLIRYENEEAVDDSQLPKDRFSAERLKGVDSTLKIQPAELGDSAVYLCASSLRGPRGAYGYTFGSGTRLTVV.

The CDR3 spells CASSEGFGQGQTQYF. The CDR3 nucleotides read TGTGCCAGCAGTGAAGGGTTCGGACAGGGACAGACCCAGTACTTC. This chain connects TRBV2 to TRBJ2-5; 8 bases fit TRBD1. The length of the CDR3 is 15 residues. CDR1 and CDR2 from the germline V gene are SNHLY and FYNNEI. The V segment lost 1 base and the J segment 6 bases; nucleotides outside the gene matches: 7.